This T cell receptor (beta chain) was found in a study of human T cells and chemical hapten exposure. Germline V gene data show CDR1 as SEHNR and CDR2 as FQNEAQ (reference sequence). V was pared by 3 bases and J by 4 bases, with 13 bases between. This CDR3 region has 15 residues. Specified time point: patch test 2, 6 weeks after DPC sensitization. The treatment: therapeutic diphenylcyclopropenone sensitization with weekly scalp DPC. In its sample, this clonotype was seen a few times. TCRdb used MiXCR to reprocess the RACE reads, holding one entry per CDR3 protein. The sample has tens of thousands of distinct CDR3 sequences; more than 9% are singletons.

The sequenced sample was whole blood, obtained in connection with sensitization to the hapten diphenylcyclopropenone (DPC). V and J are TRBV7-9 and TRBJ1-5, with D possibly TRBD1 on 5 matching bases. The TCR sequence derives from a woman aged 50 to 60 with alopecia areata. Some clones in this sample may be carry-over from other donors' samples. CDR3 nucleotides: TGTGCCAGCAGCTTTTCTGGGGCACTTAATCAGCCCCAGCATTTT. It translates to CASSFSGALNQPQHF.